One and the same sample provided the 11 T cell receptor beta chains below, sequenced in a study of cytomegalovirus exposure and HLA in healthy donors. The PCR had 60 Vbeta and 13 Jbeta primers. Measured with immunoSEQ multiplex PCR; TCRdb has only the in-frame clones, and not every one. Its table records roughly 50,000 clones. Sequencing used PBMCs. These receptors all stem from a woman aged 40-49 years in good health and CMV-seronegative.

The chain employs TRBV6-6 and TRBJ2-7; 9 bases match TRBD2. CDR1 is MNHNY and CDR2 is SVGAGI in the germline V gene (reference sequence). After removal of 0 bases from V and 5 bases from J, the junction contained 8 bases not matched to a gene. This CDR3 contains 16 residues. The DNA for the CDR3 is TGTGCCAGCAGTTACTCTGGGCGGGGGGGCTCGGACGAGCAGTACTTC. Protein: CASSYSGRGGSDEQYF.

V and J are TRBV5-1 and TRBJ1-3; D unclear. Germline V CDR1 and CDR2: SGHRS, YFSETQ. The ends were cut back, 0 bases at V and 2 bases at J, with 3 bases in the middle. The CDR3 loop spans 13 amino acids. CDR3 sequence reads: CASSLDTGNTIYF. The CDR3 DNA is TGCGCCAGCAGCTTGGACACTGGAAACACCATATATTTT.

V is TRBV6-1 and J is TRBJ2-6; D not certain. Deletions cut 2 bases from V and 0 bases from J, with 2 bases between. The CDR3 sequence is 14 residues long. Germline V gene lookup returns CDR1 MNHNS and CDR2 SASEGT. CDR3 nucleotides: TGTGCCAGCAGTGAATACTCTGGGGCCAACGTCCTGACTTTC. This encodes CASSEYSGANVLTF.

The chain recombines TRBV19 with TRBJ2-2; D is uncertain. Trimming stripped 4 bases from V and 4 bases from J, with 13 bases between. The CDR3 totals 15 residues. Germline CDR1 reads LNHDA; CDR2 reads SQIVND (reference sequence). In DNA form, the CDR3 reads TGTGCCAGTAGTACTCTCGGGTTCTTCACCGGGGAGCTGTTTTTT. Translation gives CASSTLGFFTGELFF.

In terms of frequency, this clone is medium-sized (0.01 to 0.1%). This CDR3 is also generated by other DNA sequences in the sample. This rearrangement joins TRBV4-1 to TRBJ2-3, with 8 nucleotides matching TRBD1. The V gene end was trimmed by 4 bases and the J gene end by 1 base; junction bases not matched to a gene: 4. The CDR3 consists of 15 residues. Germline V CDR1 and CDR2: MGHRA, YSYEKL. CDR3 nucleotide sequence: TGCGCCAGCAGCCGATCGGGACAGGGCACAGATACGCAGTATTTT. It is translated as CASSRSGQGTDTQYF.

This rearrangement joins TRBV28 to TRBJ2-4; weak D call: TRBD2 (7 bases). The CDR3 loop spans 13 amino acids. Germline lookup yields CDR1 MDHEN and CDR2 SYDVKM. Trimming pared 3 bases from V and 8 bases from J, leaving 11 bases between. This CDR3 reads CASSFTGRDIQYF. CDR3 coding DNA: TGTGCCAGCAGTTTCACAGGGAGGGACATTCAGTACTTC.

This chain uses TRBV11-2 with TRBJ2-3, with TRBD1 matching 8 bases. Germline trimming cut 5 bases from V and 11 bases from J; bases unmatched to any gene: 9. From germline, CDR1 is SGHAT and CDR2 FQNNGV. The CDR3 has 13 amino acids. CDR3 in amino acids: CASSRQGANGQYF. The CDR3 bases are TGTGCCAGCAGCCGCCAGGGGGCAAATGGGCAGTATTTT.

This chain joins TRBV9 and TRBJ1-6; maybe TRBD1 (6 bases). CDR3 length equals 17 residues. The V and J ends lost 0 bases and 5 bases respectively, with 15 bases between them. Germline-derived CDR1 and CDR2 are SGDLS and YYNGEE. The chain's CDR3 is CASSVGGGARDNSPLHF. CDR3 nucleotides: TGTGCCAGCAGCGTAGGTGGGGGGGCGCGGGATAATTCACCCCTCCACTTT. Full variable domain (missing parts from reference TRBV9 and TRBJ1-6): DSGVTQTPKHLITATGQRVTLRCSPRSGDLSVYWYQQSLDQGLQFLIQYYNGEERAKGNILERFSAQQFPDLHSELNLSSLELGDSALYFCASSVGGGARDNSPLHFGNGTRLTVT.

This sequence joins TRBV30 and TRBJ2-2; 7 bases are shared with TRBD1. The length of the CDR3 is 15 residues. Germline CDR1 reads GTSNPN; CDR2 reads SVGIG (reference sequence). Trimming removed 2 bases from V and 3 bases from J; junction bases left unmatched: 6. Written as DNA, the CDR3 is TGTGCCTGGAGTTCAGCCGACAGGGACACCGGGGAGCTGTTTTTT. Amino acid sequence: CAWSSADRDTGELFF.

The gene calls are TRBV19 and TRBJ2-3; D is perhaps TRBD2 (5 bases). Germline CDR1 LNHDA, CDR2 SQIVND (reference sequence). V was pared by 2 bases and J by 4 bases, with 13 bases between. This CDR3 is 15 amino acids long. The CDR3 protein is CASSITGVRADTQYF. DNA for the CDR3: TGTGCCAGTAGTATAACCGGGGTACGGGCAGATACGCAGTATTTT.

This rearrangement joins TRBV19 to TRBJ2-7; 8 nucleotides match TRBD2. Germline V gene lookup returns CDR1 LNHDA and CDR2 SQIVND (reference sequence). The CDR3 covers 14 residues. The trim removed 4 bases at V and 4 bases at J, leaving 6 bases unmatched. The CDR3 nucleotides are TGTGCCAGTAGTAGGCGGCTAGCGGGTTACGAGCAGTACTTC. It yields the protein CASSRRLAGYEQYF.